These T cell receptor beta chains were read from a single sample in a study of shared clonotypes between healthy human individuals. Profiled with immunoSEQ multiplex PCR; TCRdb holds only in-frame clones, not every one. The table shows 1,400,000 or so clones, with 98% occurring only once. The sample was naive CD4+ T cells sorted from blood. These receptors were taken from a man aged 30 to 45 in good health. Both conserved end residues are part of each CDR3. A D gene is named only where the DNA matches it firmly. Part of the rows lack a size; the others show once, few, many or a class for expanded clones.

clone_size: .; j_call: TRBJ1-1; d_call: .; v_call: TRBV20-1; cdr3_nt: TGCAGTGCTAGGGACATCCGGGTGGCTTTCTTT; cdr3_aa: CSARDIRVAFF
clone_size: .; j_call: TRBJ2-2; d_call: TRBD1; v_call: TRBV28; cdr3_nt: TGTGCCAGCGGAGGGGACAGGGACGGTTCCGGGGAGCTGTTTTTT; cdr3_aa: CASGGDRDGSGELFF
clone_size: once; j_call: TRBJ2-3; d_call: .; v_call: TRBV29-1; cdr3_nt: TGCAGCGTTGAAGCGATTATCACAGATACGCAGTATTTT; cdr3_aa: CSVEAIITDTQYF
clone_size: .; j_call: TRBJ1-1; d_call: .; v_call: TRBV27; cdr3_nt: TGTGCCAGCAGTTTCAGCCCAACAGGGCTCACTGAAGCTTTCTTT; cdr3_aa: CASSFSPTGLTEAFF
clone_size: .; j_call: TRBJ2-1; d_call: .; v_call: TRBV10-1; cdr3_nt: TGCGCCAGCGCCGAAGAAATAATCCCCAATGGCGAGCAGTTCTTC; cdr3_aa: CASAEEIIPNGEQFF
clone_size: once; j_call: TRBJ1-2; d_call: .; v_call: TRBV6-6; cdr3_nt: TGTGCCAGCGCCACAGGCTATGGCTACACCTTC; cdr3_aa: CASATGYGYTF
clone_size: .; j_call: TRBJ1-5; d_call: .; v_call: TRBV28; cdr3_nt: TGTGCCAGCTTGGAGGGAAATAGCAATCAGCCCCAGCATTTT; cdr3_aa: CASLEGNSNQPQHF
clone_size: .; j_call: TRBJ2-3; d_call: .; v_call: TRBV10-3; cdr3_nt: TGTGCCATCAGTGAGTCGGGGCTTCGGGGAGGCCTCACAGATACGCAGTATTTT; cdr3_aa: CAISESGLRGGLTDTQYF
clone_size: .; j_call: TRBJ2-5; d_call: TRBD2; v_call: TRBV10-3; cdr3_nt: TGTGCCACCGCTAGCGGGAGTGAGACCCAGTACTTC; cdr3_aa: CATASGSETQYF
clone_size: .; j_call: TRBJ2-7; d_call: .; v_call: TRBV6-1; cdr3_nt: TGTGCCAGCCAGACCCTGAGCGGAACCTACGAGCAGTACTTC; cdr3_aa: CASQTLSGTYEQYF
clone_size: .; j_call: TRBJ2-3; d_call: .; v_call: TRBV14; cdr3_nt: TGTGCCAGCAGCCGTCGGGCGGGAACAGATACGCAGTATTTT; cdr3_aa: CASSRRAGTDTQYF
clone_size: once; j_call: TRBJ2-7; d_call: TRBD2; v_call: TRBV7-9; cdr3_nt: TGTGCCAGCAGCAAAGGGCCAAGCGGGAATGGCGAGCAGTACTTC; cdr3_aa: CASSKGPSGNGEQYF
clone_size: .; j_call: TRBJ2-7; d_call: .; v_call: TRBV18; cdr3_nt: TGTGCCAGCTCACCAGGGCGTGAGGGCGAGCAGTACTTC; cdr3_aa: CASSPGREGEQYF
clone_size: .; j_call: TRBJ2-2; d_call: .; v_call: TRBV7-6; cdr3_nt: TGTGCCAGCAGCTTAGTCCCAGGCTTAAACACCGGGGAGCTGTTTTTT; cdr3_aa: CASSLVPGLNTGELFF
clone_size: .; j_call: TRBJ2-1; d_call: .; v_call: TRBV10-3; cdr3_nt: TGTGCCATCGGTGGAGTCTACAATGAGCAGTTCTTC; cdr3_aa: CAIGGVYNEQFF
clone_size: .; j_call: TRBJ2-6; d_call: TRBD1; v_call: TRBV5-4; cdr3_nt: TGTGCCAGCAGCTCTCGGCAGGGGGCCCCCCGCTCGGCTGGGGCCAACGTCCTGACTTTC; cdr3_aa: CASSSRQGAPRSAGANVLTF
clone_size: .; j_call: TRBJ2-1; d_call: TRBD1; v_call: TRBV6-5; cdr3_nt: TGTGCCAGCAGCCCCGACAGGGGCTTCAATGAGCAGTTCTTC; cdr3_aa: CASSPDRGFNEQFF
clone_size: .; j_call: TRBJ2-3; d_call: TRBD2; v_call: TRBV7-9; cdr3_nt: TGTGCCAGCAGCCCCGGGGCGGGAGGGAGCACAGATACGCAGTATTTT; cdr3_aa: CASSPGAGGSTDTQYF
clone_size: .; j_call: TRBJ1-1; d_call: .; v_call: TRBV6-4; cdr3_nt: TGTGCCAGCAGTGCACAGGGGAACACTGAAGCTTTCTTT; cdr3_aa: CASSAQGNTEAFF
clone_size: .; j_call: TRBJ1-5; d_call: .; v_call: TRBV6-6; cdr3_nt: TGTGCCAGCAGACACCTACAGGGGCCCCAGCATTTT; cdr3_aa: CASRHLQGPQHF
clone_size: .; j_call: TRBJ2-2; d_call: .; v_call: TRBV10-1; cdr3_nt: TGCGCCAGCAGTGAGACACGTGGCGGGGAGCTGTTTTTT; cdr3_aa: CASSETRGGELFF
clone_size: .; j_call: TRBJ2-1; d_call: .; v_call: TRBV4-1; cdr3_nt: TGCGCCAGCAGCCCCCCGGTCCCTAACAATGAGCAGTTCTTC; cdr3_aa: CASSPPVPNNEQFF
clone_size: .; j_call: TRBJ2-7; d_call: TRBD2; v_call: TRBV5-1; cdr3_nt: TGCGCCAGCAGCTCGGGACTAGCGGCGACCACCTCCTACGAGCAGTACTTC; cdr3_aa: CASSSGLAATTSYEQYF
clone_size: .; j_call: TRBJ2-2; d_call: .; v_call: TRBV5-1; cdr3_nt: TGCGCCAGCACCTCTGGGGATTACACCGGGGAGCTGTTTTTT; cdr3_aa: CASTSGDYTGELFF
clone_size: .; j_call: TRBJ1-1; d_call: .; v_call: TRBV6-5; cdr3_nt: TGTGCCAGCAGTTGGGTTTTGGGGAACACTGAAGCTTTCTTT; cdr3_aa: CASSWVLGNTEAFF
clone_size: .; j_call: TRBJ2-7; d_call: TRBD1; v_call: TRBV6-1; cdr3_nt: TGTGCCAGCAGTACCGTAGAAGGGACAGCGGAGCAGTACTTC; cdr3_aa: CASSTVEGTAEQYF
clone_size: .; j_call: TRBJ2-7; d_call: TRBD2; v_call: TRBV12-5; cdr3_nt: TGTGCTAGTGGTTTGGCGACTAGCGGGAGATATTACGAGCAGTACTTC; cdr3_aa: CASGLATSGRYYEQYF
clone_size: .; j_call: TRBJ2-7; d_call: .; v_call: TRBV10-1; cdr3_nt: TGCGCCAGCAGTGAGTCTGGACGGATCTACGAGCAGTACTTC; cdr3_aa: CASSESGRIYEQYF
clone_size: .; j_call: TRBJ1-2; d_call: .; v_call: TRBV2; cdr3_nt: TGTGCCAGCAGTGAAGCGGCAATGGGGGGCTATGGCTACACCTTC; cdr3_aa: CASSEAAMGGYGYTF
clone_size: once; j_call: TRBJ2-1; d_call: TRBD2; v_call: TRBV7-8; cdr3_nt: TGTGCCAGCACCCGAGGTCGGAGTCAGGCCGGGACTAGCGGGAGAATTGAGCAGTTCTTC; cdr3_aa: CASTRGRSQAGTSGRIEQFF
clone_size: .; j_call: TRBJ2-7; d_call: .; v_call: TRBV15; cdr3_nt: TGTGCCACCAGCAGAGAGTGGACGGGTAGTTACGAGCAGTACTTC; cdr3_aa: CATSREWTGSYEQYF
clone_size: .; j_call: TRBJ2-7; d_call: .; v_call: TRBV7-9; cdr3_nt: TGTGCCAGCAGCTCCCCGACCCACCGTTTGGGGATCTACGAGCAGTACTTC; cdr3_aa: CASSSPTHRLGIYEQYF
clone_size: .; j_call: TRBJ2-7; d_call: .; v_call: TRBV15; cdr3_nt: TGTGCCACCAGCAGAGATCAGGGCAGGGCCTACGAGCAGTACTTC; cdr3_aa: CATSRDQGRAYEQYF
clone_size: .; j_call: TRBJ1-5; d_call: .; v_call: TRBV7-9; cdr3_nt: TGTGCCAGCAGCTTAAGGGCGGGGTCGGATCAGCCCCAGCATTTT; cdr3_aa: CASSLRAGSDQPQHF
clone_size: .; j_call: TRBJ2-1; d_call: .; v_call: TRBV28; cdr3_nt: TGTGCCAGCAGTTTAACAGGGTATAATGAGCAGTTCTTC; cdr3_aa: CASSLTGYNEQFF
clone_size: .; j_call: TRBJ2-1; d_call: TRBD2; v_call: TRBV5-1; cdr3_nt: TGCGCCAGCAGCAACAGCGGGAACTCCTACAATGAGCAGTTCTTC; cdr3_aa: CASSNSGNSYNEQFF
clone_size: .; j_call: TRBJ2-7; d_call: .; v_call: TRBV7-2; cdr3_nt: TGTGCCAGCAGCTATAGACTAGACCCCTCCTACGAGCAGTACTTC; cdr3_aa: CASSYRLDPSYEQYF
clone_size: once; j_call: TRBJ1-5; d_call: .; v_call: TRBV6-1; cdr3_nt: TGTGCCAGCAGTACCATTGACGATCAGCCCCAGCATTTT; cdr3_aa: CASSTIDDQPQHF
clone_size: .; j_call: TRBJ2-2; d_call: .; v_call: TRBV13; cdr3_nt: TGTGCCAGCAGCTTAAGGTTTGGCGGGGAGCTGTTTTTT; cdr3_aa: CASSLRFGGELFF
clone_size: .; j_call: TRBJ2-7; d_call: .; v_call: TRBV19; cdr3_nt: TGTGCCAGTAGTATCTCGCAGATCTACGAGCAGTACTTC; cdr3_aa: CASSISQIYEQYF
clone_size: .; j_call: TRBJ1-1; d_call: TRBD1; v_call: TRBV7-9; cdr3_nt: TGTGCCAGCAGCTCCCGGGACAGACTTTACACTGAAGCTTTCTTT; cdr3_aa: CASSSRDRLYTEAFF
clone_size: .; j_call: TRBJ1-4; d_call: .; v_call: TRBV18; cdr3_nt: TGTGCCAGCTCACCAGGGATCAGCTCAACTAATGAAAAACTGTTTTTT; cdr3_aa: CASSPGISSTNEKLFF
clone_size: .; j_call: TRBJ1-4; d_call: .; v_call: TRBV5-4; cdr3_nt: TGTGCCAGCAGCTTCGGCAGCTGGCCGGAAAAACTGTTTTTT; cdr3_aa: CASSFGSWPEKLFF
clone_size: .; j_call: TRBJ2-2; d_call: .; v_call: TRBV9; cdr3_nt: TGTGCCAGCAGCGTAGGGGGACACTTCACCGGGGAGCTGTTTTTT; cdr3_aa: CASSVGGHFTGELFF
clone_size: .; j_call: TRBJ1-2; d_call: .; v_call: TRBV19; cdr3_nt: TGTGCCAGTAGTAGGGTTAACTATGGCTACACCTTC; cdr3_aa: CASSRVNYGYTF
clone_size: .; j_call: TRBJ1-1; d_call: .; v_call: TRBV5-1; cdr3_nt: TGCGCCAGCAGCTTGACGGGACAAGGAAAGAACACTGAAGCTTTCTTT; cdr3_aa: CASSLTGQGKNTEAFF
clone_size: .; j_call: TRBJ2-1; d_call: .; v_call: TRBV18; cdr3_nt: TGTGCCAGCTCATCCAAAGGGGGTCCCAATGAGCAGTTCTTC; cdr3_aa: CASSSKGGPNEQFF
clone_size: .; j_call: TRBJ1-5; d_call: .; v_call: TRBV30; cdr3_nt: TGTGCCTGGGGTACTCAGGGTGGCAATCAGCCCCAGCATTTT; cdr3_aa: CAWGTQGGNQPQHF
clone_size: .; j_call: TRBJ1-1; d_call: .; v_call: TRBV5-5; cdr3_nt: TGTGCCAGCTCGTATCGGGTTATGAACACTGAAGCTTTCTTT; cdr3_aa: CASSYRVMNTEAFF
clone_size: .; j_call: TRBJ2-3; d_call: .; v_call: TRBV2; cdr3_nt: TGTGCCAGCAGTGAGAAGCGCATAGTCACAGATACGCAGTATTTT; cdr3_aa: CASSEKRIVTDTQYF
clone_size: .; j_call: TRBJ1-1; d_call: .; v_call: TRBV4-3; cdr3_nt: TGCGCCAGCAGCCCCCGGGGACCTATGAACACTGAAGCTTTCTTT; cdr3_aa: CASSPRGPMNTEAFF
clone_size: once; j_call: TRBJ2-1; d_call: TRBD2; v_call: TRBV11-2; cdr3_nt: TGTGCCAGCAGCTTAGGGCCGTGGCGGGAGGTTTACAATGAGCAGTTCTTC; cdr3_aa: CASSLGPWREVYNEQFF
clone_size: .; j_call: TRBJ2-7; d_call: .; v_call: TRBV19; cdr3_nt: TGTGCCAGTAGCACAGACTTGGTCCGCTACGAGCAGTACTTC; cdr3_aa: CASSTDLVRYEQYF
clone_size: .; j_call: TRBJ1-4; d_call: TRBD1; v_call: TRBV29-1; cdr3_nt: TGCAGCGTCGATGCCGGGACAGGAGGGGAAAAACTGTTTTTT; cdr3_aa: CSVDAGTGGEKLFF
clone_size: .; j_call: TRBJ2-7; d_call: TRBD1; v_call: TRBV18; cdr3_nt: TGTGCCAGCTCTCAGAACCAGCAGGGACAGTCCTACGAGCAGTACTTC; cdr3_aa: CASSQNQQGQSYEQYF
clone_size: .; j_call: TRBJ2-3; d_call: TRBD2; v_call: TRBV19; cdr3_nt: TGTGCCAGTAGTCTACTAGCGGGAGGGATCACAGATACGCAGTATTTT; cdr3_aa: CASSLLAGGITDTQYF
clone_size: .; j_call: TRBJ2-3; d_call: TRBD2; v_call: TRBV29-1; cdr3_nt: TGCGGGACTAGCCACACAGATACGCAGTATTTT; cdr3_aa: CGTSHTDTQYF
clone_size: .; j_call: TRBJ2-6; d_call: .; v_call: TRBV11-2; cdr3_nt: TGTGCCAGCAGCTTAGAACCATCTGGGGCCAACGTCCTGACTTTC; cdr3_aa: CASSLEPSGANVLTF
clone_size: .; j_call: TRBJ2-7; d_call: TRBD2; v_call: TRBV5-1; cdr3_nt: TGCGCCAGCAGCTTCGGACTAGCGGGAGTCTCCTACGAGCAGTACTTC; cdr3_aa: CASSFGLAGVSYEQYF
clone_size: .; j_call: TRBJ1-1; d_call: TRBD1; v_call: TRBV5-1; cdr3_nt: TGCGCCAGCAGCTTGGAACCCGGGACAGGGGGGACTGAAGCTTTCTTT; cdr3_aa: CASSLEPGTGGTEAFF